This T cell receptor (beta chain) appears in the sequencing data of a study of cytotoxic CD8 clonotypes in ibrutinib-treated CLL. Study overall: A mean of around 270,000 productive templates and just under 95,000 productive rearrangements was obtained per sample.

In germline, CDR1 is LNHDA, CDR2 SQIVND (reference sequence). This CDR3 is built from 17 residues. V lost 3 bases to trimming and J lost 0 bases, with 17 bases between them. With cryopreserved PBMCs as the source, around 2 micrograms of genomic DNA went to TCR beta libraries. Here immunoSEQ multiplex PCR was the method, and the copy in TCRdb shows in-frame clones only, minus some. The sample records approximately 200,000 clones, around 72% being singletons. Sample: PBMCs, taken after 24 months of ibrutinib treatment. This TCR derives from a human donor with chronic lymphocytic leukemia. The V call is TRBV19, the J call TRBJ1-1; D gene ambiguous. The CDR3 protein is CASSISLTGNMNTEAFF. In nucleotides, the CDR3 is TGTGCCAGTAGTATCAGCCTTACGGGCAACATGAACACTGAAGCTTTCTTT.